The 23 T cell receptor beta chains reported below all come from one sample, sequenced in a study of Graves' ophthalmopathy and Graves' hyperthyroidism. From RNA, the CDR3 regions of TCR beta chains were amplified and sequenced. HTBI primers were employed in first-round RT-PCR, then a second-round multiplex PCR followed. Using its own MiXCR run on the multiplex PCR reads, TCRdb lists one record per CDR3 protein. This repertoire shows 450,000 to 600,000 distinct CDR3 sequences, less than 40% found once; its top ten account for about 4.6%. Sequencing was done on a sample of peripheral blood or thyroid tissue (not recorded which). The receptor set was obtained from an adult man with Graves' hyperthyroidism.

The chain joins TRBV7-9 to TRBJ2-7, with TRBD1 matching over 7 bases. Germline V gene sequence: CDR1 SEHNR, CDR2 FQNEAQ (reference sequence). The CDR3 contains 14 residues. The J segment lost 2 bases and the V segment lost 5 bases, leaving 6 bases of the junction unmatched. The CDR3 sequence is CASSAEQGTYEQYF. For the CDR3, the DNA is TGTGCCAGCAGCGCGGAACAGGGGACCTACGAGCAGTACTTC.

The gene calls are TRBV19 and TRBJ1-1; D perhaps matches TRBD1 (5 bases). The CDR3 length is 10 residues. The germline V gene has CDR1 LNHDA and CDR2 SQIVND (reference sequence). V was shortened by 10 bases and J by 7 bases, with 10 bases between the two germline ends. The CDR3 reads CATSGGEAFF. CDR3 nucleotide sequence: TGTGCCACCTCGGGGGGTGAAGCTTTCTTT.

This clonotype was picked up a small number of times. The chain uses TRBV19 and TRBJ2-7; 14 nucleotides match TRBD2. CDR3 length: 16 amino acids. Germline CDR1 LNHDA, CDR2 SQIVND (reference sequence). V shed 5 bases, J shed 4 bases, and the junction held 7 bases outside the gene matches. CDR3 region: CASSAGLAGDLYEQYF. CDR3 DNA: TGTGCCAGTAGTGCGGGACTAGCGGGGGACTTATACGAGCAGTACTTC.

The chain employs TRBV20-1 and TRBJ2-2; 9 nucleotides match TRBD2. The CDR3 is 14 amino acids. Germline lookup yields CDR1 DFQATT and CDR2 SNEGSKA (reference sequence). V trimming: 1 base; J trimming: 6 bases; junction bases outside the gene matches: 3. The DNA for the CDR3 is TGCAGTGCTAGAGCTGTAGCGGGAGCCGGGGAGCTGTTTTTT. Residues: CSARAVAGAGELFF.

The genes are TRBV5-4 and TRBJ1-3; no clear D. Germline V lookup: CDR1 SGHNT, CDR2 YYREEE (reference sequence). V lost 4 bases and J lost 7, with 12 bases in between. The CDR3 consists of 13 residues. DNA for the CDR3: TGTGCCAGCAGCCAAGACGGATCGAACACCATATATTTT. It yields the protein CASSQDGSNTIYF.

This chain joins TRBV20-1 and TRBJ2-7; a possible D gene is TRBD2 (6 bases). Trimming removed 2 bases at V and 1 base at J, with 12 bases between. The CDR3 loop spans 14 amino acids. Per germline, CDR1 DFQATT and CDR2 SNEGSKA (reference sequence). Here the CDR3 DNA reads TGCAGTGCTAGAAGGGAGGCCAGTTCCTACGAGCAGTACTTC. Translating it yields CSARREASSYEQYF.

This clonotype was recorded many times. The chain employs TRBV5-1 and TRBJ2-7, with D perhaps TRBD2 (6 bases). CDR3 length: 13 residues. Germline CDR1 is SGHRS and CDR2 is YFSETQ. Trimming took 3 bases from V and 6 from J, leaving 13 bases between them. The CDR3 bases are TGCGCCAGCAGCTCCGGGACTCAGACCGAGCAGTACTTC. Residues: CASSSGTQTEQYF.

J is TRBJ1-4 and V is TRBV11-2; no reliable D call. The V end lost 1 base, the J end lost 10 bases, and 10 bases lay between the germline ends. Per the germline V gene, CDR1 is SGHAT and CDR2 is FQNNGV. The CDR3 is made up of 13 amino acids. The CDR3 coding sequence is TGTGCCAGCAGCTTAGTTCCGAAAGTAAAACTGTTTTTT. As protein: CASSLVPKVKLFF.

As concerns this clonotype: The junction does not match germline at one end; this may be a read error. J is TRBJ2-7 and V is TRBV10-3; 9 bases fit TRBD2. The CDR3 runs 15 residues. CDR1 and CDR2 from the germline V gene are ENHRY and SYGVKD. The CDR3 nucleotides are TGTGCCAACAGTTTGAGGGCTAGCGGGGCTTACGAGCAGTACTTC. Its translation: CANSLRASGAYEQYF.

In this sample, this clonotype turned up many times. The chain links TRBV7-2 to TRBJ1-1; D is perhaps TRBD1 (6 bases). The CDR3 loop spans 15 amino acids. Germline CDR1 is SGHTA and CDR2 is FQGNSA. V was shortened by 1 base and J by 5 bases, with 14 bases between the two germline ends. The CDR3 spells CASSLEGRGLTEAFF. The DNA of the CDR3 is TGTGCCAGCAGCTTAGAAGGGCGGGGGCTAACTGAAGCTTTCTTT.

The rearrangement links TRBV2 to TRBJ2-3, with TRBD2 matching 9 bases. CDR3 length: 15 residues. Unmatched junction bases numbered 3, after V lost 3 bases and J lost 2 bases. Germline V gives CDR1 SNHLY, CDR2 FYNNEI. The CDR3 sequence: CASSDSSGTTDTQYF. CDR3 in DNA: TGTGCCAGCAGTGATTCTAGCGGGACCACAGATACGCAGTATTTT. The full variable domain, completed using reference TRBV2 and TRBJ2-3, is EPEVTQTPSHQVTQMGQEVILRCVPISNHLYFYWYRQILGQKVEFLVSFYNNEISEKSEIFDDQFSVERPDGSNFTLKIRSTKLEDSAMYFCASSDSSGTTDTQYFGPGTRLTVL.

The J gene is TRBJ2-7, the V gene TRBV15; 11 bases agree with TRBD1. Germline CDR1 and CDR2: LNHNV and YYDKDF (reference sequence). The CDR3 has 15 residues. V gave up 4 bases and J gave up 0 bases; unmatched junction bases: 2. The CDR3 nucleotides are TGTGCCACCAGCACCGGGACAGGGGGCTCCTACGAGCAGTACTTC. Encoded protein: CATSTGTGGSYEQYF.

Details on this clonotype: Given a much more abundant clone one base away, this may be a read error. The chain combines TRBV20-1 with TRBJ2-7; 11 bases map to TRBD1. Unmatched junction bases numbered 13, after V lost 2 bases and J lost 7 bases. Germline V gives CDR1 DFQATT, CDR2 SNEGSKA (reference sequence). The CDR3 has 16 residues. The CDR3 nucleotides are TGCAGTGCTAGAAATGATAAGGGGACAGGGGGGTTGGAGCAGTACTTC. Its protein product is CSARNDKGTGGLEQYF.

The V and J genes are TRBV2 and TRBJ1-6; 9 positions agree with TRBD1. This CDR3 comprises 14 residues. The germline V gene has CDR1 SNHLY and CDR2 FYNNEI. V dropped 7 bases and J dropped 6; count of bases not matched to a gene: 4. CDR3 in amino acids: CASTDRGRNSPLHF. CDR3 DNA: TGTGCCAGCACGGACAGGGGCCGTAATTCACCCCTCCACTTT.

This clonotype was observed a few times. The V and J genes are TRBV2 and TRBJ2-7, with 7 bases identical to TRBD2. The J call is uncertain, as TRBJ2-1 better fits the DNA end. The CDR3 has 12 residues. Germline CDR1 reads SNHLY; CDR2 reads FYNNEI. The CDR3 nucleotides read TGTGCCAGCAGTTCTACGGGAGGTGAGCAGTTCTTC. It translates to CASSSTGGEQFF.

The genes are TRBV29-1 and TRBJ1-5, with a weak D call TRBD1 (5 bases). Germline V gives CDR1 SQVTM, CDR2 ANQGSEA. Trimming pared 8 bases from V and 0 bases from J, leaving 11 bases between. The CDR3 sequence is 13 residues long. In nucleotides, the CDR3 is TGCAGCCTCCGGGACTTTAGCAATCAGCCCCAGCATTTT. Protein: CSLRDFSNQPQHF.

This clonotype has just a few counts. The chain carries TRBV25-1 and TRBJ1-2, with TRBD1 matching over 11 bases. The CDR3 has 17 residues. The V and J ends lost 8 bases and 4 bases, in that order; junction bases with no gene match: 15. Germline CDR1 MGHDK, CDR2 SYGVNS. CDR3 sequence: CASSPPGTGGLGYGYTF. The CDR3 nucleotides read TGTGCCAGCTCACCGCCCGGGACAGGGGGACTGGGCTATGGCTACACCTTC.

The chain combines TRBV27 with TRBJ2-7, with no clear D. V was pared by 0 bases and J by 1 base, with 13 bases between. Germline V gene lookup returns CDR1 MNHEY and CDR2 SMNVEV (reference sequence). The CDR3 has 16 residues. The CDR3 DNA follows: TGTGCCAGCAGTTTATCCCGTCGGTTTGGGTCCTACGAGCAGTACTTC. Residues: CASSLSRRFGSYEQYF.

This clonotype showed up many times. V and J are TRBV4-2 and TRBJ1-2; possible D gene TRBD1, 5 bases. Germline values: CDR1 LGHNA, CDR2 YNFKEQ. The CDR3 covers 15 residues. Trimming left V 0 bases short and J 8 bases short, with 16 bases between. The CDR3 region is CASSQDAQGVRGYTF. For the CDR3, the DNA is TGTGCCAGCAGCCAAGATGCGCAGGGCGTAAGGGGCTACACCTTC.

This clonotype was recorded once. The chain couples TRBV2 to TRBJ2-5; 9 bases are a match to TRBD2. The CDR3 has 16 residues. Germline lookup yields CDR1 SNHLY and CDR2 FYNNEI. CDR3 amino acids: CARTSVEEDLVETQYF. The CDR3 DNA follows: TGTGCTCGGACTAGCGTTGAAGAGGACCTAGTTGAGACCCAGTACTTC.

The rearrangement joins TRBV7-4 to TRBJ2-2; 11 nucleotides align to TRBD1. The CDR3 is 16 residues long. V dropped 6 bases and J dropped 4; count of bases not matched to a gene: 7. CDR1 is SGHVT and CDR2 is SQSDAQ in the germline V gene. CDR3 bases: TGTGCCAGCAGTCCAGGACAGGGGGCGCTCACCGGGGAGCTGTTTTTT. Translating it yields CASSPGQGALTGELFF.

This clonotype was recorded many times. The chain couples TRBV9 to TRBJ2-7, with D unclear. This CDR3 is 15 amino acids long. The germline CDR1 and CDR2 sequences are SGDLS and YYNGEE. Trimming removed 1 base at V and 0 bases at J, with 11 bases between. The CDR3 sequence: CASSVSPGASYEQYF. CDR3 nucleotide sequence: TGTGCCAGCAGCGTAAGTCCGGGCGCCTCCTACGAGCAGTACTTC.

This clonotype was observed at least ten times. The rearrangement uses TRBV5-6 and TRBJ1-5, with TRBD1 matching over 7 bases. Germline trimming cut 4 bases from V and 4 bases from J; bases unmatched to any gene: 5. The CDR3 consists of 14 residues. Germline loops: CDR1 SGHDT, CDR2 YYEEEE. The CDR3 DNA reads as TGTGCCAGCAGCCGACAGGGAATAAATCAGCCCCAGCATTTT. This translates into CASSRQGINQPQHF.